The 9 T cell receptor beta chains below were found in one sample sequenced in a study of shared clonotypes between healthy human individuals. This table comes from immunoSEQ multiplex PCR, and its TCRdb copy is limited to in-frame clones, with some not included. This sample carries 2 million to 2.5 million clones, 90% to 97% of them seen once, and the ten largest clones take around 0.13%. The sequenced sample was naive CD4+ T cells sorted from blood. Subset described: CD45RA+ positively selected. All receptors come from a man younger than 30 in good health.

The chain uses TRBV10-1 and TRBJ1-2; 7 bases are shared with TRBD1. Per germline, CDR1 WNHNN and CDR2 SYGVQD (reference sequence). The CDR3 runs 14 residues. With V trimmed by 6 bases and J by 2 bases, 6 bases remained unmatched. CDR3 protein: CASSQTGTNYGYTF. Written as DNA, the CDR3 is TGCGCCAGCAGCCAGACAGGGACGAACTATGGCTACACCTTC.

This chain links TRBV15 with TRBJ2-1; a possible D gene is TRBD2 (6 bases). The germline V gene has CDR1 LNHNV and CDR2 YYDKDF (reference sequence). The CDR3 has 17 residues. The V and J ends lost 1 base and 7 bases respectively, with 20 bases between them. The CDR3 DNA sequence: TGTGCCACCAGCAGAGGACTTGGACGGGAGTTCGTAAATGAGCAGTTCTTC. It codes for CATSRGLGREFVNEQFF.

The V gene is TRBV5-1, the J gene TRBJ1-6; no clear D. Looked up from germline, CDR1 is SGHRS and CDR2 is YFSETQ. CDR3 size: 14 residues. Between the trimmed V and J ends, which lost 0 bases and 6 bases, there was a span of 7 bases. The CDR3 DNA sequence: TGCGCCAGCAGCTTGGAACAGATTAATTCACCCCTCCACTTT. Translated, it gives CASSLEQINSPLHF.

CDR3 amino acids: CASHPGDSNQPQHF. The CDR3 DNA follows: TGTGCCAGTCACCCAGGGGATAGCAATCAGCCCCAGCATTTT. The chain couples TRBV19 to TRBJ1-5; D perhaps matches TRBD1 (6 bases). Trimming removed 8 bases at V and 0 bases at J, with 11 bases between. In germline, CDR1 is LNHDA, CDR2 SQIVND (reference sequence). This CDR3 has 14 residues. The full variable domain, in which reference TRBV19 and TRBJ1-5 provide the parts outside the CDR3, is DGGITQSPKYLFRKEGQNVTLSCEQNLNHDAMYWYRQDPGQGLRLIYYSQIVNDFQKGDIAEGYSVSREKKESFPLTVTSAQKNPTAFYLCASHPGDSNQPQHFGDGTRLSIL.

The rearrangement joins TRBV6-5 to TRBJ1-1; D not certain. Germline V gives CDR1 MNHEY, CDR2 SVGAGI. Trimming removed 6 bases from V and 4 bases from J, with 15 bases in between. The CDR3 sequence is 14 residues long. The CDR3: CASRRPSWGTEAFF. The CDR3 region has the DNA TGTGCCAGCAGAAGACCCTCATGGGGCACTGAAGCTTTCTTT.

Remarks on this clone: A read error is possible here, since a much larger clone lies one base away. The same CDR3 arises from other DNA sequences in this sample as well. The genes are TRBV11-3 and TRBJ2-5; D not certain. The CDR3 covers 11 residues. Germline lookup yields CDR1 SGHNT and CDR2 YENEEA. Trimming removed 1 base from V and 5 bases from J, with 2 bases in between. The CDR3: CASSLGETQYF. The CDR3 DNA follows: TGTGCCAGCAGCTTAGGTGAGACCCAGTACTTC. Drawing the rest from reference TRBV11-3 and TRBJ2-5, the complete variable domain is EAGVVQSPRYKIIEKKQPVAFWCNPISGHNTLYWYLQNLGQGPELLIRYENEEAVDDSQLPKDRFSAERLKGVDSTLKIQPAELGDSAVYLCASSLGETQYFGPGTRLLVL.

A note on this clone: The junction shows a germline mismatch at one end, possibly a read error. CDR3 bases: TGTGCCAGCAGCAGGGGGACATGGGGCACTGAAGCTCTCTTT. Protein sequence: CASSRGTWGTEALF. The rearrangement joins TRBV7-9 to TRBJ1-1, with TRBD1 as a possible D gene (6 bases). The CDR3 runs 14 residues. Per the germline V gene, CDR1 is SEHNR and CDR2 is FQNEAQ (reference sequence).

CDR3 DNA sequence: TGTGCCAGCAGCCAGATGACAGGGAATGGCTACACCTTC. This encodes CASSQMTGNGYTF. The chain has TRBV7-2 and TRBJ1-2; 7 nucleotides align to TRBD1. The junction had 6 bases not matched to a gene; V was cut back by 5 bases and J by 6 bases. CDR1 and CDR2 (germline): SGHTA, FQGNSA. The CDR3 spans 13 residues. The full variable domain, rest sourced from reference TRBV7-2 and TRBJ1-2, is GAGVSQSPSNKVTEKGKDVELRCDPISGHTALYWYRQSLGQGLEFLIYFQGNSAPDKSGLPSDRFSAERTGGSVSTLTIQRTQQEDSAVYLCASSQMTGNGYTFGSGTRLTVV.

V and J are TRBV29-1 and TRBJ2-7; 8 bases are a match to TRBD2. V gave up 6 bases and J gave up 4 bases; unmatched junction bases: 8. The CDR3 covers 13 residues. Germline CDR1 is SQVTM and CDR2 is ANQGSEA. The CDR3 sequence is CSVGGGTFYEQYF. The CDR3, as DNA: TGCAGCGTAGGCGGGGGGACCTTTTACGAGCAGTACTTC.